These T cell receptor beta chains were read from a single sample in a study of response to subunit inactivated influenza vaccine. TCRdb ran MiXCR on the RT-PCR reads and lists one entry per CDR3 protein. The repertoire holds 500,000 to 750,000 distinct CDR3 sequences, with less than 15% as singletons. The sequencing here drew on PBMCs from blood, taken 11 to 12 days after vaccination. The receptors here all came from a man aged 50-60 years who received an inactivated influenza vaccine. The conserved cysteine and the conserved F or W are not part of the CDR3 here.

v_call,cdr3_aa
TRBV6-1,ASTLGDRGYSPLH
TRBV25-1,ASSDLRSSGNTIY
TRBV6-5,ASSYQDRAKWIYEQY
TRBV29-1,SVPKGTEAF
TRBV5-1,ASSLAGRTEAF
TRBV11-2,ASRQGARQNEQF
TRBV24-1,ATSGVSNQPQH
TRBV29-1,SVVGQAGTEAF
TRBV15,ATRWGTGVDTEAF
TRBV15,ATSREEVRASYEQY
TRBV20-1,SASGIQETQY
TRBV4-3,ASSQDSGQGTPGELF
TRBV4-2,ASSQGVWASEETQY
TRBV6-5,ASSYQGMGLGQY
TRBV7-9,ASAMTNEKLF
TRBV15,ATSRALAGGLQTDIQY
TRBV24-1,ATSDPGRGNIQY
TRBV7-6,ASKTLGSPLH
TRBV7-9,ASSFGGLGEQY
TRBV7-2,ASSRGGESNQPQH
TRBV28,ASSFRGGRLGTGELF
TRBV11-2,ASSIQKLAGGSTGELF
TRBV6-2/TRBV6-3,ASSDPTSSEAWNEQF
TRBV5-1,ASSLVPSGVETQY
TRBV4-3,ASSQGEGRNEQF
TRBV30,AWEWKGALGANVLT
TRBV28,ASKDRAEQY
TRBV20-1,SATAGYNEQF
TRBV5-1,ASSPNLASYNNEQF
TRBV2,ASSVGGGARLYEQY
TRBV12-3/TRBV12-4,ASTFGTGNNEQF
TRBV10-3,AISATTADTQY
TRBV7-3,ASSLYRSLYEQY
TRBV11-2,ASSLVGQLNSPLH
TRBV9,ASSVTGTGGTGDGYT
TRBV28,ASSARDRGQDGYT
TRBV5-6,ASSLRDSYEQY
TRBV7-2,ASSLYGTSVTDTQY
TRBV12-3/TRBV12-4,ASRWTGGGQPQH
TRBV4-1,ASSQVSGGLYEQY
TRBV7-9,ASRDRTGREQF
TRBV11-2,ASSLDSYSYNEQF
TRBV14,ASSQDPRLIAGGLPNTGELF
TRBV20-1,SARVGQGGYGYT
TRBV19,ASSIWDGEQF
TRBV28,ASSWGFAYNEQF
TRBV27,ASSFGGRTAF